These T cell receptor beta chains were read from a single sample in a study of T cell responses to AZD1222 COVID-19 vaccine. Profiled with immunoSEQ multiplex PCR; TCRdb holds only in-frame clones, not every one. The profile shows more than 100,000 clones, roughly nine tenths of them singletons. The material sequenced was peripheral blood, taken on day 0 of AZD1222 vaccination. The receptors stem from an adult in good health. The CDR3 runs from the conserved cysteine through the conserved F or W. The D gene is left open where the match is weak. Expanded clones get a size class; other rows say once, few or many, or leave the size out.

d_gene | j_gene | len | abundance | v_gene | CDR3nt | CDR3aa
NA | TRBJ2-1 | 15 | NA | TRBV5-4 | TGTGCCAGCAGCTTCGCAGGGGGGTCCTACAATGAGCAGTTCTTC | CASSFAGGSYNEQFF
TRBD2 | TRBJ2-1 | 16 | NA | TRBV15 | TGTGCCACCAGCAACCCAGGAAGCGGGAGACGCAATGAGCAGTTCTTC | CATSNPGSGRRNEQFF
NA | TRBJ1-1 | 14 | NA | TRBV29-1 | TGCAGCCTTACCCCTGACGGCTTATTCCAGGGAGCTTTCTTT | CSLTPDGLFQGAFF
NA | TRBJ1-5 | 16 | NA | TRBV2 | TGTGCCAGCAGGAGGAGGGCAGGGAGTGATAGTCAGCCCCAGCATTTT | CASRRRAGSDSQPQHF
NA | TRBJ1-6 | 12 | NA | TRBV2 | TGTGCCAGCAGTGGGAGAAATTCACCCCTCCACTTT | CASSGRNSPLHF
NA | TRBJ1-6 | 18 | NA | TRBV4-1 | TGCGCCAGCAGCCAAGTACCGCCAAGGGGGGCTCAAAGTTCACCCCTCCACTTT | CASSQVPPRGAQSSPLHF
NA | TRBJ2-2 | 15 | NA | TRBV7-2 | TGTGCCAGCAGCTTCGGACAGACGAACACCGGGGAGCTGTTTTTT | CASSFGQTNTGELFF
NA | TRBJ1-1 | 15 | NA | TRBV5-5 | TGTGCCAGCAGTCTGGGGGCGACCATGAACACTGAAGCTTTCTTT | CASSLGATMNTEAFF
TRBD2 | TRBJ2-7 | 16 | NA | TRBV5-6 | TGTGCCAGCAAAACTAGCGGGAGAATGGTGTCCTACGAGCAGTACTTC | CASKTSGRMVSYEQYF
TRBD1 | TRBJ1-2 | 13 | once | TRBV5-6 | TGTGCCAGCAGCTTAGGGACAGGGCTGCTCTACACCTTC | CASSLGTGLLYTF
TRBD1 | TRBJ2-1 | 14 | NA | TRBV19 | TGTGCCTGCAACCGGGACAGGGCTTACAATGAGCAGTTCTTC | CACNRDRAYNEQFF
NA | TRBJ1-1 | 14 | few | TRBV7-3 | TGTGCCAGCAGCCCGGACGGATTGAACACTGAAGCTTTCTTT | CASSPDGLNTEAFF
NA | TRBJ1-1 | 15 | NA | TRBV30 | TGTGCCTGGAGTTTGATAAGGGGGAAGTACACTGAAGCTTTCTTT | CAWSLIRGKYTEAFF
TRBD2 | TRBJ2-5 | 16 | once | TRBV19 | TGTGCCAGTAGTACAGAGACTAGCGGGGGGCCAGGGACCCAGTACTTC | CASSTETSGGPGTQYF
TRBD2 | TRBJ2-7 | 15 | NA | TRBV11-2 | TGTGCCAGCAGTCAACCCGGGACTAAAGTCTACGAGCAGTACTTC | CASSQPGTKVYEQYF
NA | TRBJ2-1 | 14 | NA | TRBV19 | TGTGCCAGTACACGTGGGAGGATGGGAAATGAGCAGTTCTTC | CASTRGRMGNEQFF
NA | TRBJ2-1 | 14 | NA | TRBV7-8 | TGTGCCAGCAGCTTAGGGGTCCCTAGCAATGAGCAGTTCTTC | CASSLGVPSNEQFF
NA | TRBJ1-2 | 12 | NA | TRBV19 | TGTGCCACCAACCGGGGTAACTATGGCTACACCTTC | CATNRGNYGYTF
NA | TRBJ1-2 | 16 | NA | TRBV9 | TGTGCCAGCAGCGTAGAACCGGGGGCGGCTAACTATGGCTACACCTTC | CASSVEPGAANYGYTF
TRBD2 | TRBJ2-7 | 15 | NA | TRBV2 | TGTGCCAGCATTTCGACTAGCGGGGGATCCTACGAGCAGTACTTC | CASISTSGGSYEQYF
TRBD1 | TRBJ1-6 | 16 | NA | TRBV7-8 | TGTGCCAGCAGCCCACCACCAGGGGGAAGGGATTCACCCCTCCACTTT | CASSPPPGGRDSPLHF
NA | TRBJ1-2 | 12 | NA | TRBV6-6 | TGTGCCAGCAACAGTCTTAACTATGGCTACACCTTC | CASNSLNYGYTF
TRBD1 | TRBJ1-5 | 14 | NA | TRBV10-3 | TGTGCCATCAGTGAGTGGACAGGGGATCAGCCCCAGCATTTT | CAISEWTGDQPQHF
NA | TRBJ2-3 | 16 | NA | TRBV5-1 | TGCGCCAGCAGCTTGATGTGGACACCAGGCACAGATACGCAGTATTTT | CASSLMWTPGTDTQYF
TRBD2 | TRBJ2-1 | 15 | NA | TRBV27 | TGTGCCAGCAGTTTAGAGACTAGCGGGGTAAATGAGCAGTTCTTC | CASSLETSGVNEQFF
NA | TRBJ2-1 | 17 | NA | TRBV21-1 | TGTGCCAGCCCTCAGGGAAAACTAGCGGGAGAACCCAATGAGCAGTTCTTC | CASPQGKLAGEPNEQFF
NA | TRBJ2-1 | 16 | NA | TRBV19 | TGTGCCAGTAGTATCTTAACCCCCGACAGAAACAATGAGCAGTTCTTC | CASSILTPDRNNEQFF
NA | TRBJ1-5 | 19 | NA | TRBV6-2/TRBV6-3 | TGTGCCAGCAGTTACTCGATAGTCCGTGGGGCCAATAGCAATCAGCCCCAGCATTTT | CASSYSIVRGANSNQPQHF
TRBD1 | TRBJ1-5 | 15 | NA | TRBV18 | TGTGCCAGCCTAGGGGCGGGACAGGGCAATCAGCCCCAGCATTTT | CASLGAGQGNQPQHF
NA | TRBJ2-1 | 15 | NA | TRBV6-5 | TGTGCCAGCAGTTACTCTCTTGGGGGGCACAATGAGCAGTTCTTC | CASSYSLGGHNEQFF
TRBD2 | TRBJ2-5 | 13 | NA | TRBV2 | TGTGCCAGCAGGGGCGGGAGGTGGGAGACCCAGTACTTC | CASRGGRWETQYF
TRBD2 | TRBJ2-7 | 15 | NA | TRBV7-2 | TGTGCCAGCAGCTGGGATGGGGGGGGTAGGTACGAGCAGTACTTC | CASSWDGGGRYEQYF
TRBD2 | TRBJ2-1 | 17 | NA | TRBV5-1 | TGCGCCAGCAGGCCACGGCCTAGCGGGATAAACTACAATGAGCAGTTCTTC | CASRPRPSGINYNEQFF
NA | TRBJ2-7 | 15 | NA | TRBV10-2 | TGCGCCAGCATGCCGGGCGGATGGGCCCCCTACGAGCAGTACTTC | CASMPGGWAPYEQYF
TRBD2 | TRBJ2-3 | 16 | NA | TRBV14 | TGTGCCAGCAGCCCGGGACTAGCGGGGGGCACAGATACGCAGTATTTT | CASSPGLAGGTDTQYF
NA | TRBJ1-1 | 13 | NA | TRBV19 | TGTGCCAGTAGTATAGAACTATACACTGAAGCTTTCTTT | CASSIELYTEAFF
NA | TRBJ2-1 | 15 | NA | TRBV7-6 | TGTGCCAGCAGCATTATGACGGGATCCTACAATGAGCAGTTCTTC | CASSIMTGSYNEQFF
NA | TRBJ2-7 | 15 | many | TRBV11-2 | TGTGCCAGCAGCTTAGCGCCGATTAGGGTCTACGAGCAGTACTTC | CASSLAPIRVYEQYF
NA | TRBJ1-1 | 14 | NA | TRBV2 | TGTGCCAGCAGTGACCCCGAACCCAACACTGAAGCTTTCTTT | CASSDPEPNTEAFF
NA | TRBJ2-1 | 15 | NA | TRBV4-3 | TGCGCCAGCAGCCAAGAGGGGGACGCCTACAATGAGCAGTTCTTC | CASSQEGDAYNEQFF